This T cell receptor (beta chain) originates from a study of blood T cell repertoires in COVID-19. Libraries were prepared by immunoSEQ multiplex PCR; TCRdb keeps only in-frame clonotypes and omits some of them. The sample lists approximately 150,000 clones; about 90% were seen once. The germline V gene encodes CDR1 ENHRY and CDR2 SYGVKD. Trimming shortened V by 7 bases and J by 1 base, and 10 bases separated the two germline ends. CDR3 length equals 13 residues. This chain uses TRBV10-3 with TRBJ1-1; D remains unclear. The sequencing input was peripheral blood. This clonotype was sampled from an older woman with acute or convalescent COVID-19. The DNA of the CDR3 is TGTGCCATCAATCAGGCTGGGAACACTGAAGCTTTCTTT. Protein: CAINQAGNTEAFF.